This T cell receptor (beta chain) came from a study of identical twins. To note about this clonotype: Its cognate antigen is unknown.

Overall study results and limits: Because invariant MAIT and iNKT cells could be present, zero-insertion analyses could be partly confounded. Excess sharing by twins proved weaker in beta out-of-frame sequences.

TCRdb processed the 5' RACE reads anew with MiXCR; each CDR3 protein has one entry. The profile shows hundreds of thousands of distinct CDR3 sequences, 21% of them singletons. The data also belong to a second study, concerning T cells expressing NK-cell markers. According to that study: According to the study, TCR beta repertoires originated from sorted CD3+CD56+NKG2C+, CD3+CD56+NKG2C- and CD3+CD56-NKG2C+ T cells. Dominant NKG2C+ clonotypes in about six donors made up roughly 1.0-7.0% of CD8+ T cells.

Sequenced: PBMCs. The TCR was taken from a young woman in good health.

The CDR3 spells CASSDRGTSGSQFSYNEQFF. The CDR3 region has the DNA TGTGCCAGCAGTGATCGGGGGACTAGCGGGAGCCAGTTCTCCTACAATGAGCAGTTCTTC. This chain connects TRBV25-1 to TRBJ2-1, with 14 bases lining up with TRBD2. The CDR3 runs 20 residues. J lost 0 bases, V lost 3 bases, and 10 bases had no gene match. Germline CDR1 and CDR2: MGHDK and SYGVNS.